This T cell receptor (beta chain) was documented in a study of shared clonotypes between healthy human individuals. Some clones are missing from TCRdb's copy, which holds only in-frame ones; the method was immunoSEQ multiplex PCR. Found here are around 720,000 clones, roughly 72% of them singletons; the top ten hold around 1.8%. This CDR3 region has 18 residues. Germline V gene data show CDR1 as SEHNR and CDR2 as FQNEAQ (reference sequence). Unmatched junction bases numbered 18, after V lost 5 bases and J lost 8 bases. Sequenced: memory CD4+ T cells sorted from blood. Subset indicated: CD45RA-negative fraction. This rearrangement joins TRBV7-9 to TRBJ2-1, with 10 bases lining up with TRBD2. This clonotype was sampled from a woman in her 30s in good health. The CDR3 region is CASSRHGSSGSVLHEQFF. Here the CDR3 DNA reads TGTGCCAGCAGCCGGCACGGGTCTAGCGGGAGCGTTCTGCATGAGCAGTTCTTC.